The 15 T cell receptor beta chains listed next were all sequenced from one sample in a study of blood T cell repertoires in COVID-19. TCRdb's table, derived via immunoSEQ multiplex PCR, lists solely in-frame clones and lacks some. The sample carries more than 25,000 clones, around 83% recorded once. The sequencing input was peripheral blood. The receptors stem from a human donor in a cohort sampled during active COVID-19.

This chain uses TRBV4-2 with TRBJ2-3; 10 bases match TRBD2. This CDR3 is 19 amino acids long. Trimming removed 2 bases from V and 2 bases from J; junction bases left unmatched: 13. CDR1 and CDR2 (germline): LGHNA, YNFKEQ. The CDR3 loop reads CASSQPTGGAGGPTDTQYF. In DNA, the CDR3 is TGTGCCAGCAGCCAACCCACTGGGGGAGCGGGGGGGCCCACAGATACGCAGTATTTT.

The CDR3 protein is CASSDRRIPDTQYF. DNA of the CDR3: TGTGCCAGCAGTGACAGGAGGATTCCAGATACGCAGTATTTT. The chain combines TRBV6-1 with TRBJ2-3; tentative D call: TRBD2 (5 bases). Germline CDR1 is MNHNS and CDR2 is SASEGT. This CDR3 is built from 14 residues. V lost 3 bases and J 4 bases, leaving 11 bases between the germline ends.

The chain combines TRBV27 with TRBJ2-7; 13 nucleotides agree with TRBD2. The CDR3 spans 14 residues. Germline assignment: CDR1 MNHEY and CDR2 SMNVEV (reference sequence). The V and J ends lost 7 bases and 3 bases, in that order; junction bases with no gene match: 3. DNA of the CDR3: TGTGCCAGCAAGGGGACTAGCGGGATCTACGAGCAGTACTTC. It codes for CASKGTSGIYEQYF.

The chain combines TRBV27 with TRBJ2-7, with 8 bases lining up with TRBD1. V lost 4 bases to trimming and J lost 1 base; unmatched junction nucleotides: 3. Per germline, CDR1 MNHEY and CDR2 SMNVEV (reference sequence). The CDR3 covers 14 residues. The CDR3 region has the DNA TGTGCCAGCAGTTCCGGACAGGGTTCCTACGAGCAGTACTTC. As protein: CASSSGQGSYEQYF.

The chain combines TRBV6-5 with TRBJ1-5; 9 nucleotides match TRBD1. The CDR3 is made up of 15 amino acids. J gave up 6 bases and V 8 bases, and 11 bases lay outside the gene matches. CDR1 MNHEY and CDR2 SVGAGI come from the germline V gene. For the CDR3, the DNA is TGTGCCAGCGGCAATTCCGGGACAGGGATTCAGCCCCAGCATTTT. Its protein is CASGNSGTGIQPQHF.

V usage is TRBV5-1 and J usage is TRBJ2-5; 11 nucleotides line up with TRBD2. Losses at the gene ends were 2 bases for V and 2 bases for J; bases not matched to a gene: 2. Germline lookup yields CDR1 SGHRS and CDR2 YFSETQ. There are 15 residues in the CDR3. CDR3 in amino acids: CASSFSSGGQETQYF. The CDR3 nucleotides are TGCGCCAGCAGCTTTTCTAGCGGGGGGCAAGAGACCCAGTACTTC.

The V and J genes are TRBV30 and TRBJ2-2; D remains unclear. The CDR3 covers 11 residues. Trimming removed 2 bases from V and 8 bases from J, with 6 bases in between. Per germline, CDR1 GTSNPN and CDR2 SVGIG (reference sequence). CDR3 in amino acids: CAWSMAGELFF. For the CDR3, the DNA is TGTGCCTGGAGTATGGCAGGGGAGCTGTTTTTT.

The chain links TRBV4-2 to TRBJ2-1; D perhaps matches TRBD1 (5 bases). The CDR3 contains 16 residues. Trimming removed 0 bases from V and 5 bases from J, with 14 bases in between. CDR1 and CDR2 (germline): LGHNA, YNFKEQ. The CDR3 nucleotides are TGTGCCAGCAGCCAAGAAGGCAGGGTAGACCACAATGAGCAGTTCTTC. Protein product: CASSQEGRVDHNEQFF.

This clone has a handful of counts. The CDR3 loop is CASSLGTGYTGELFF. CDR3 in DNA: TGTGCCAGCAGCTTAGGGACAGGGTACACCGGGGAGCTGTTTTTT. This chain connects TRBV7-2 to TRBJ2-2, with 8 bases fitting TRBD1. The CDR3 spans 15 residues. Germline CDR1 SGHTA, CDR2 FQGNSA. After removal of 1 base from V and 3 bases from J, the junction contained 1 base not matched to a gene.

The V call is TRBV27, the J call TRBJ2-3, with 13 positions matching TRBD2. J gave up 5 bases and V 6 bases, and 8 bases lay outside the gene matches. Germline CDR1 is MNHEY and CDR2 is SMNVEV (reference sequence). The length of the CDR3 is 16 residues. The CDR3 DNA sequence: TGTGCCAGCAGCCCTACTAGCGGGGGGGCTGGAGATACGCAGTATTTT. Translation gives CASSPTSGGAGDTQYF.

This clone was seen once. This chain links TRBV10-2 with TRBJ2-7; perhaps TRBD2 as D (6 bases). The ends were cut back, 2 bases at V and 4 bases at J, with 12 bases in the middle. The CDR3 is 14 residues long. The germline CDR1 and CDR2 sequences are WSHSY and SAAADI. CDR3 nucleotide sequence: TGCGCCAGCAGTGAGGGGGGGACGAGATACGAGCAGTACTTC. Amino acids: CASSEGGTRYEQYF.

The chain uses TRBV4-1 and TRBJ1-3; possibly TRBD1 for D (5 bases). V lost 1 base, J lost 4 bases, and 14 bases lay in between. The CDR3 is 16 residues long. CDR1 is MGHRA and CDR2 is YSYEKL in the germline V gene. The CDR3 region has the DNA TGCGCCAGCAGCCAAGTAACCGCCCCAGGGGGAAACACCATATATTTT. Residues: CASSQVTAPGGNTIYF.

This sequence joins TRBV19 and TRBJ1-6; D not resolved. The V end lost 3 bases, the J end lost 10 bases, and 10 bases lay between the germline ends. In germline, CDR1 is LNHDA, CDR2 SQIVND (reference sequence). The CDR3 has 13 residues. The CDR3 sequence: CASSITGESPLHF. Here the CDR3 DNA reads TGTGCCAGTAGTATCACCGGGGAGTCACCCCTCCACTTT.

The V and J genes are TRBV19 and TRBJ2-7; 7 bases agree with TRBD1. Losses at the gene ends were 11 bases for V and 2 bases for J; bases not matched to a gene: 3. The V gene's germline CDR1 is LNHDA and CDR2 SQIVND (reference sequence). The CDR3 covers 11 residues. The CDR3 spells CAVGGTYEQYF. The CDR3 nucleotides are TGTGCCGTAGGGGGCACCTACGAGCAGTACTTC.

The CDR3 region has the DNA TGTGCCAGCGGGGAGGGGTTGAACACCGGGGAGCTGTTTTTT. Protein product: CASGEGLNTGELFF. This chain joins TRBV7-9 and TRBJ2-2; 7 nucleotides line up with TRBD2. V was pared by 8 bases and J by 1 base, with 4 bases of the junction left unmatched. CDR1 and CDR2 from the germline V gene are SEHNR and FQNEAQ (reference sequence). The CDR3 spans 14 residues.